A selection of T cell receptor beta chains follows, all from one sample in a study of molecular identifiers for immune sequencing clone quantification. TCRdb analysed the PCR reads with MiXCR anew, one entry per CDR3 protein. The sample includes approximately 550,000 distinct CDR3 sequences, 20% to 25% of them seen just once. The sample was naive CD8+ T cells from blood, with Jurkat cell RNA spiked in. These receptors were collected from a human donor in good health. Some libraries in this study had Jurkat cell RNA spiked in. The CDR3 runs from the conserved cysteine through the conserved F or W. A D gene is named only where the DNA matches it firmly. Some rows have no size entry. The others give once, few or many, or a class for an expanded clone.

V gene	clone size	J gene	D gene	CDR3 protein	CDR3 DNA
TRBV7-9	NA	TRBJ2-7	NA	CASSPPAAGEQYF	TGTGCCAGCAGCCCGCCAGCGGCGGGGGAGCAGTACTTC
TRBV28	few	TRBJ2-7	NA	CASSLEVQGAYPSYEQYF	TGTGCCAGCAGTTTAGAGGTCCAGGGCGCTTATCCCTCCTACGAGCAGTACTTC
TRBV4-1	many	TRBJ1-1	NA	CASSQDMRGTEAFF	TGCGCCAGCAGCCAAGACATGAGGGGCACTGAAGCTTTCTTT
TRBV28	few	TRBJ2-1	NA	CASSSNPEQFF	TGTGCCAGCAGCTCGAATCCGGAGCAGTTCTTC
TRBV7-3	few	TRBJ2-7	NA	CASSLIGSGEQYF	TGTGCCAGCAGCTTAATCGGGAGCGGCGAGCAGTACTTC
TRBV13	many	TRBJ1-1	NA	CASSIYRAGTEAFF	TGTGCCAGCAGCATATACAGGGCCGGCACTGAAGCTTTCTTT
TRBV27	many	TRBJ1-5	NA	CASSSSAGPSNQPQHF	TGTGCCAGCAGTTCCTCTGCAGGTCCGAGCAATCAGCCCCAGCATTTT
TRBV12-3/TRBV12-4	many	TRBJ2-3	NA	CASSLPRAATTSTDTQYF	TGTGCCAGCAGTTTACCCCGGGCCGCAACCACTAGCACAGATACGCAGTATTTT
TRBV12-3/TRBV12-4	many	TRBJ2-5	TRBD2	CASKNLAETQYF	TGTGCCAGCAAAAATCTAGCGGAAACCCAGTACTTC
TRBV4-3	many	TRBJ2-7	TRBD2	CASSQARGTNYEQYF	TGCGCCAGCAGCCAAGCGCGGGGGACTAACTACGAGCAGTACTTC
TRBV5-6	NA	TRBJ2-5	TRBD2	CASSLLAGAGGTQYF	TGTGCCAGCAGCTTGTTAGCGGGAGCTGGAGGGACCCAGTACTTC